The sequence of this T cell receptor beta chain was determined in a study of T cell changes during pregnancy in multiple sclerosis. The V gene's germline CDR1 is SGHTS and CDR2 YDEGEE. V was shortened by 0 bases and J by 1 base, with 7 bases between the two germline ends. The CDR3 loop spans 14 amino acids. Only in-frame clones appear in the TCRdb table, and some are missing; sequencing was by immunoSEQ multiplex PCR. This sample yields around 72,000 clones, of which around 94% are seen a single time; over 2% belongs to the top ten. The TCR sequence derives from a female donor in good health, enrolled as a control in a pregnancy study. The rearrangement uses TRBV5-8 and TRBJ2-5, with D unresolved. The specimen was peripheral blood, collected in the second trimester of pregnancy. This chain's CDR3 is CASSLGRPQETQYF. The CDR3 DNA reads as TGTGCCAGCAGCTTGGGCAGGCCCCAAGAGACCCAGTACTTC.